What follows are 16 T cell receptor beta chains derived from one specimen sequenced in a study of shared clonotypes between healthy human individuals. Repertoires were generated with immunoSEQ multiplex PCR, while TCRdb's copy carries only in-frame clones and drops some. Of about 1.1 million clones detected, approximately 80% appear once; the ten largest clones hold approximately 0.5%. Specimen: memory CD4+ T cells from PBMCs. Documented subset: CD45RA-negative fraction. The receptors derive from a man aged 18 to 29 in good health. Some clones in this sample may be carry-over from other donors' samples.

The chain carries TRBV9 and TRBJ1-4, with TRBD1 matching 8 bases. V lost 2 bases and J lost 7; bases outside the gene matches: 10. The CDR3 runs 16 residues. Germline CDR1 and CDR2: SGDLS and YYNGEE. CDR3 amino acids: CASSVADRGLSEKLFF. The CDR3 DNA sequence: TGTGCCAGCAGCGTGGCTGACAGGGGCCTTAGTGAAAAACTGTTTTTT.

V and J are TRBV6-1 and TRBJ2-5; no definite D call. The germline V and J ends were trimmed by 7 bases and 5 bases, with 14 bases remaining between them. The CDR3 has 13 amino acids. Germline V gives CDR1 MNHNS, CDR2 SASEGT. The CDR3 DNA follows: TGTGCCAGCAATCGACGAGATCTGGAGACCCAGTACTTC. Translating gives CASNRRDLETQYF.

A few counts support this clone. This sequence joins TRBV30 and TRBJ1-4; tentatively, D is TRBD1 (5 bases). The ends were cut back, 5 bases at V and 7 bases at J, with 17 bases in the middle. The germline gives CDR1 GTSNPN, CDR2 SVGIG (reference sequence). The length of the CDR3 is 14 residues. The CDR3 DNA is TGTGCCTGGGTCGCTGTGGGGGATGGTGAAAAACTGTTTTTT. As protein: CAWVAVGDGEKLFF.

This clone was found a few times. The chain couples TRBV30 to TRBJ2-5; 7 bases are a match to TRBD2. TRBJ2-7 explains the end of the DNA better; the J call may be wrong. This CDR3 comprises 15 residues. CDR1 GTSNPN and CDR2 SVGIG come from the germline V gene (reference sequence). CDR3 region: CAWTERGTTPYEQYF. DNA for the CDR3: TGTGCCTGGACGGAACGGGGGACTACTCCCTACGAGCAGTACTTC.

This clone was seen a handful of times. The chain recombines TRBV9 with TRBJ1-1, with 9 positions matching TRBD1. The V gene end was trimmed by 4 bases and the J gene end by 4 bases; junction bases not matched to a gene: 14. The CDR3 loop spans 17 amino acids. CDR1 is SGDLS, CDR2 YYNGEE, per germline. This CDR3 is CASSPKWGQGGRTEAFF. The CDR3 DNA reads TGTGCCAGCAGCCCCAAATGGGGACAGGGTGGGCGCACTGAAGCTTTCTTT.

There are many counts of this clone. V gene TRBV28 combines with J gene TRBJ2-3; D gene uncertain. The germline V gene has CDR1 MDHEN and CDR2 SYDVKM. CDR3 length: 10 amino acids. CDR3 coding DNA: TGTGAGGACCTGCTGGCTACGCAGTATTTT. Translation: CEDLLATQYF.

The chain uses TRBV5-4 and TRBJ2-1; 7 nucleotides match TRBD2. V lost 2 bases, J lost 2 bases, and 4 bases stayed unmatched. The CDR3 loop spans 15 amino acids. The germline V gene encodes CDR1 SGHNT and CDR2 YYREEE (reference sequence). CDR3 nucleotide sequence: TGTGCCAGCAGCTTAGACCTAGCGGCCTACAATGAGCAGTTCTTC. It translates to CASSLDLAAYNEQFF.

J is TRBJ1-1 and V is TRBV29-1; unclear D gene. The ends were cut back, 6 bases at V and 3 bases at J, with 14 bases in the middle. CDR3 size: 13 residues. From germline, CDR1 is SQVTM and CDR2 ANQGSEA. CDR3 in DNA: TGCAGCGTCGGCGGTCTCTGGGACACTGAAGCTTTCTTT. Translation gives CSVGGLWDTEAFF.

This clone was counted once. CDR3 sequence (DNA): TGTGCCAGCAGCCAAGGCCACGAGCAGTACTTC. Translating gives CASSQGHEQYF. The chain recombines TRBV14 with TRBJ2-7; no clear D gene. V was clipped by 1 base and J by 5 bases, with 3 bases between them. This CDR3 is 11 amino acids long. Germline V lookup: CDR1 SGHDN, CDR2 FVKESK.

The chain joins TRBV4-1 to TRBJ2-2, with D maybe TRBD2 (5 bases). Germline V gene sequence: CDR1 MGHRA, CDR2 YSYEKL. The V end was cut by 1 base, the J end by 0 bases, with 9 bases between. The CDR3 runs 16 residues. The CDR3 sequence is CASSQVPGTNTGELFF. In DNA, the CDR3 is TGCGCCAGCAGCCAAGTACCCGGGACGAACACCGGGGAGCTGTTTTTT.

Written as DNA, the CDR3 is TGTGCCAGCAGCTACGACAGGGAACGCAACACCGGGGAGCTGTTTTTT. Its translation: CASSYDRERNTGELFF. V usage is TRBV2 and J usage is TRBJ2-2; TRBD1 matches 7 bases. V lost 6 bases and J lost 2; bases outside the gene matches: 9. The germline gives CDR1 SNHLY, CDR2 FYNNEI. The CDR3 runs 16 residues.

The CDR3 DNA reads as TGTGCCAGCAGCTTAAAGACAGGGTTGCGGTACAATGAGCAGTTCTTC. Translation gives CASSLKTGLRYNEQFF. The chain joins TRBV11-1 to TRBJ2-1; TRBD1 matches 7 bases. Germline values: CDR1 SGHAT, CDR2 FQDESV (reference sequence). J lost 4 bases, V lost 2 bases, and 8 bases had no gene match. This CDR3 is 16 amino acids long.

The gene calls are TRBV18 and TRBJ2-5, with TRBD1 identical over 7 bases. After removal of 3 bases from V and 3 bases from J, the junction contained 10 bases not matched to a gene. Looked up from germline, CDR1 is KGHSH and CDR2 is LQKENI. This CDR3 spans 16 amino acids. The CDR3 here is CASSPYRQGLKETQYF. CDR3 nucleotide sequence: TGTGCCAGCTCACCGTACAGACAGGGCCTCAAAGAGACCCAGTACTTC. Filled out from reference TRBV18 and TRBJ2-5, the complete variable domain reads NAGVMQNPRHLVRRRGQEARLRCSPMKGHSHVYWYRQLPEEGLKFMVYLQKENIIDESGMPKERFSAEFPKEGPSILRIQQVVRGDSAAYFCASSPYRQGLKETQYFGPGTRLLVL.

V usage is TRBV25-1 and J usage is TRBJ1-2; D might be TRBD1 (6 bases). The CDR3 totals 17 residues. Germline values: CDR1 MGHDK, CDR2 SYGVNS. V gave up 2 bases and J gave up 4 bases, with 20 bases separating them. The CDR3 here is CASSEEPGADSGYGYTF. The DNA of the CDR3 is TGTGCCAGCAGTGAAGAGCCAGGGGCCGATTCTGGCTATGGCTACACCTTC.

The J gene is TRBJ2-7, the V gene TRBV28, with TRBD1 as a possible D gene (6 bases). The CDR3 runs 12 residues. V shed 7 bases and J shed 4 bases, with 11 bases lying between them. Per germline, CDR1 MDHEN and CDR2 SYDVKM. CDR3 DNA: TGTGCCAGCACTACACAGGGATACGAGCAGTACTTC. It codes for CASTTQGYEQYF.

The rearrangement uses TRBV30 and TRBJ1-6, with D tentatively TRBD1 (6 bases). Per the germline V gene, CDR1 is GTSNPN and CDR2 is SVGIG (reference sequence). The V and J ends lost 3 bases and 7 bases respectively, with 7 bases between them. This CDR3 is built from 12 residues. Here the CDR3 DNA reads TGTGCCTGGAGCCAGGGGAATTCACCCCTCCACTTT. Its translation: CAWSQGNSPLHF.